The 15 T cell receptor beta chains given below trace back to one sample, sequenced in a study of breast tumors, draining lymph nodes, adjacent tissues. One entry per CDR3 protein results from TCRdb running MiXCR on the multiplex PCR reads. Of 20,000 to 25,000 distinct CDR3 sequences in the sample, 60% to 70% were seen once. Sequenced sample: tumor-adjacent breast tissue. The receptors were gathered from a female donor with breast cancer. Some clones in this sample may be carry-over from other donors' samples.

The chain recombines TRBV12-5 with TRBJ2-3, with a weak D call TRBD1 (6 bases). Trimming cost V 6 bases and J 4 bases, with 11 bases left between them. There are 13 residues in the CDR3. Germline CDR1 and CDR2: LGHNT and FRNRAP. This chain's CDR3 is CASGLGGADTQYF. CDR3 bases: TGTGCTAGTGGACTAGGGGGTGCAGATACGCAGTATTTT.

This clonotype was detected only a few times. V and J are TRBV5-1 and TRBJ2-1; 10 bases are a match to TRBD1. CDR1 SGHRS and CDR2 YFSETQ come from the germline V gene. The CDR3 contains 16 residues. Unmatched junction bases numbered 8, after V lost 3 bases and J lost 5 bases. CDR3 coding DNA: TGCGCCAGCAGCTACGGAGGGACAGGGGTGCACAATGAGCAGTTCTTC. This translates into CASSYGGTGVHNEQFF.

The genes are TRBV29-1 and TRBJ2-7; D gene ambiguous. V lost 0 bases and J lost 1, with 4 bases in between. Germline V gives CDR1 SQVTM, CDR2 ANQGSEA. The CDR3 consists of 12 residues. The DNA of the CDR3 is TGCAGCGTTGAAGAAGGATCCTACGAGCAGTACTTC. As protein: CSVEEGSYEQYF.

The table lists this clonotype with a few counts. The CDR3 DNA sequence: TGCAGTGCCAAAGCCGGACTTGACTCCTATAATTCACCCCTCCACTTT. Translated, it gives CSAKAGLDSYNSPLHF. The V gene is TRBV20-1, the J gene TRBJ1-6, with D unclear. CDR3 length: 16 residues. Trimming cost V 6 bases and J 0 bases, with 15 bases left between them. CDR1 is DFQATT, CDR2 SNEGSKA, per germline (reference sequence).

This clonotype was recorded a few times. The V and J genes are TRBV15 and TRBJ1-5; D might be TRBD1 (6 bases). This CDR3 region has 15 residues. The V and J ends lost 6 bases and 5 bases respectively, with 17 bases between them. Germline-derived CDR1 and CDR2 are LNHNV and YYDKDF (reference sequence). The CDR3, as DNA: TGTGCCACCAGGGACAGCGGGGCGGGCGATCAGCCCCAGCATTTT. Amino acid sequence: CATRDSGAGDQPQHF.

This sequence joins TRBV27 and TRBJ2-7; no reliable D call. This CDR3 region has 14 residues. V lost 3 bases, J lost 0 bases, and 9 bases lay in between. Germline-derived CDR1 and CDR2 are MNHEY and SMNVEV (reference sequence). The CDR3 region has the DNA TGTGCCAGCAGTTTTACAGTTAGCTCCTACGAGCAGTACTTC. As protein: CASSFTVSSYEQYF.

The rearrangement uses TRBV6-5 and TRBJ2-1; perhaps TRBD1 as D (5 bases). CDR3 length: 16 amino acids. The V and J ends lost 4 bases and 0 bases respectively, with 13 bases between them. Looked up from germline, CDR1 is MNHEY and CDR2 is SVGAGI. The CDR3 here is CASSSTGAYSYNEQFF. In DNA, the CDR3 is TGTGCCAGCAGTTCAACAGGCGCTTACTCCTACAATGAGCAGTTCTTC.

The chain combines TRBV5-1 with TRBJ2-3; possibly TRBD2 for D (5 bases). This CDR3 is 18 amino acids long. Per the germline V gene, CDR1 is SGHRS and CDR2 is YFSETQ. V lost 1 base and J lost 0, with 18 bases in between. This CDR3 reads CASSLRRATWGSTDTQYF. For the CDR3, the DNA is TGCGCCAGCAGCTTGCGGCGGGCAACTTGGGGAAGCACAGATACGCAGTATTTT.

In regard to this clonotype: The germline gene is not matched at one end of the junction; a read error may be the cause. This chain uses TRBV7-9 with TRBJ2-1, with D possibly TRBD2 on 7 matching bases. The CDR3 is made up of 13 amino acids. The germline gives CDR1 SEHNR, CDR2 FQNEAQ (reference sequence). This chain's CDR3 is CASSLGGGNEQSF. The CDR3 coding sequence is TGTGCCAGCAGCTTAGGGGGGGGCAATGAGCAGTCCTTC.

Written as DNA, the CDR3 is TGCAGTGCCAGAAATCGGGACAGCCCTTATGGCTACACCTTC. This gives the protein CSARNRDSPYGYTF. The chain combines TRBV20-1 with TRBJ1-2; 7 bases are a match to TRBD1. This CDR3 has 14 residues. Per the germline V gene, CDR1 is DFQATT and CDR2 is SNEGSKA (reference sequence). V was pared by 6 bases and J by 5 bases, with 12 bases of the junction left unmatched.

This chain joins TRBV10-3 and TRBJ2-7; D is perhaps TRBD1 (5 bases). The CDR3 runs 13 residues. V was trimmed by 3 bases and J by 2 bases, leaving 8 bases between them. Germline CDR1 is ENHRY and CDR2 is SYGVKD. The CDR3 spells CAISDDSPYEQYF. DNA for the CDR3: TGTGCCATCAGTGATGACAGCCCCTACGAGCAGTACTTC.

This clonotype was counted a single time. The CDR3 reads CSVAKAGTTDEQYF. CDR3 sequence (DNA): TGCAGCGTTGCGAAGGCAGGGACGACAGACGAGCAGTACTTC. V gene TRBV29-1 combines with J gene TRBJ2-7; D may be TRBD1 or TRBD2 (5 bases each). The V end was cut by 4 bases, the J end by 5 bases, with 18 bases between. CDR1 and CDR2 (germline): SQVTM, ANQGSEA. The CDR3 runs 14 residues.

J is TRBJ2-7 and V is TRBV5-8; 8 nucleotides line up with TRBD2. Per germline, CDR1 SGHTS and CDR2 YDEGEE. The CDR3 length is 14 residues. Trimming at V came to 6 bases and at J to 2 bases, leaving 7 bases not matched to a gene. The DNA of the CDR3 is TGTGCCAGCACGGCCGGACTAGCAACCTACGAGCAGTACTTC. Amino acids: CASTAGLATYEQYF.

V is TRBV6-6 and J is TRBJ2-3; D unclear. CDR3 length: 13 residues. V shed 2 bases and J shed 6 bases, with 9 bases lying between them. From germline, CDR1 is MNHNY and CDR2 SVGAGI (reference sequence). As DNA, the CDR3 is TGTGCCAGCAGTTACGCTGAGGTGGATACGCAGTATTTT. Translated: CASSYAEVDTQYF.

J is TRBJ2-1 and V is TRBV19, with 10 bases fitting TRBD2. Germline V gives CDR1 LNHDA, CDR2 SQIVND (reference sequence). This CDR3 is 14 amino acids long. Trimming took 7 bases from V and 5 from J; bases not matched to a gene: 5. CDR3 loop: CASIVGTSDNEQFF. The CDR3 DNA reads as TGTGCCAGTATAGTGGGGACTAGCGACAATGAGCAGTTCTTC. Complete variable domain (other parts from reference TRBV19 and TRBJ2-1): DGGITQSPKYLFRKEGQNVTLSCEQNLNHDAMYWYRQDPGQGLRLIYYSQIVNDFQKGDIAEGYSVSREKKESFPLTVTSAQKNPTAFYLCASIVGTSDNEQFFGPGTRLTVL.